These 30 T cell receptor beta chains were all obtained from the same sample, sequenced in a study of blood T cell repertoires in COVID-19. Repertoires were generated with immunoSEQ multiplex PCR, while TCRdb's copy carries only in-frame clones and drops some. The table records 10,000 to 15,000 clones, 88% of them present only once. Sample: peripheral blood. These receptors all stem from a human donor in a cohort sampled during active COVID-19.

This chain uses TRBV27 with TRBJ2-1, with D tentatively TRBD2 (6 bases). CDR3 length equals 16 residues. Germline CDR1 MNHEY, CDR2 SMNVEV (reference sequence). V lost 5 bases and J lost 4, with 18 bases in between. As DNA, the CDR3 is TGTGCCAGCAGTCCCCTAGGGGCGGGACCTTACAATGAGCAGTTCTTC. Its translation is CASSPLGAGPYNEQFF.

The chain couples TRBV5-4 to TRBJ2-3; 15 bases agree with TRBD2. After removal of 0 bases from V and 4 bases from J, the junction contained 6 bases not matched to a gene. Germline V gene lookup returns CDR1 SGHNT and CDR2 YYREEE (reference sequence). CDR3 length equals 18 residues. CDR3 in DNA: TGTGCCAGCAGCTTGGGGGGACTAGCGGGAGGAGTTGCAGATACGCAGTATTTT. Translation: CASSLGGLAGGVADTQYF.

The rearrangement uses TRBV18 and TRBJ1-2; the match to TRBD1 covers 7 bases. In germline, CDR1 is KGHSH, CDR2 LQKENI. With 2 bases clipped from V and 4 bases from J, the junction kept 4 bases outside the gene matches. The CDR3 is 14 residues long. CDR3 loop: CASSPSDRRYGYTF. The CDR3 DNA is TGTGCCAGCTCACCATCGGACAGGCGCTATGGCTACACCTTC.

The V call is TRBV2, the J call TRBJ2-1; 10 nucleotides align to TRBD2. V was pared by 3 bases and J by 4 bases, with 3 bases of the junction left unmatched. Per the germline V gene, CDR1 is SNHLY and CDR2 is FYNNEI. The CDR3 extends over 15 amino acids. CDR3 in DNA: TGTGCCAGCAGTGATCCTAGCGGGGGATACAATGAGCAGTTCTTC. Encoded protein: CASSDPSGGYNEQFF.

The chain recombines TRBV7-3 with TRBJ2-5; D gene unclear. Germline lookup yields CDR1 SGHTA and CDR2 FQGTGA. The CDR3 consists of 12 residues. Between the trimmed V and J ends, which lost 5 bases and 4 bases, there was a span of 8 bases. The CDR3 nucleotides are TGTGCCAGCAGCAGACCGGGAGAGACCCAGTACTTC. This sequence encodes CASSRPGETQYF.

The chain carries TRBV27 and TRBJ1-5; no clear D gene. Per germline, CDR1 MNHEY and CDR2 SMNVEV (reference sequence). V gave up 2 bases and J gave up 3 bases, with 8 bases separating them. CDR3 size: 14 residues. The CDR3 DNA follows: TGTGCCAGCAGTTTAAAGCGGGTCAATCAGCCCCAGCATTTT. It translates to CASSLKRVNQPQHF.

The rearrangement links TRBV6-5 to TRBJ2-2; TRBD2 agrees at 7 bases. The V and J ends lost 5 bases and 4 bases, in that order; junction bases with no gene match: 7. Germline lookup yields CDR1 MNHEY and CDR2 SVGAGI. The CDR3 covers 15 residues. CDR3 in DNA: TGTGCCAGCAGTCAACTTGGGGGGGGCACCGGGGAGCTGTTTTTT. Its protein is CASSQLGGGTGELFF.

The CDR3 coding sequence is TGTGCCAGTGCAATACGGGGCATCTCCGAAGCGGGAGGGCCGTGGAAGCAGTATTTT. This codes for CASAIRGISEAGGPWKQYF. The chain is built from TRBV19 and TRBJ2-3; 10 bases are shared with TRBD2. The germline V gene encodes CDR1 LNHDA and CDR2 SQIVND (reference sequence). J gave up 11 bases and V 8 bases, and 28 bases lay outside the gene matches. This CDR3 has 19 residues.

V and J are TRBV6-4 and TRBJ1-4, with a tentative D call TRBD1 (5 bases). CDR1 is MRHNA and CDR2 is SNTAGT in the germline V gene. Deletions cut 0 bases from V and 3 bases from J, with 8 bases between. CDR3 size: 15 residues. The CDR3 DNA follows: TGTGCCAGCAGTGACTCGGGGCGGCCTAATGAAAAACTGTTTTTT. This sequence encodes CASSDSGRPNEKLFF.

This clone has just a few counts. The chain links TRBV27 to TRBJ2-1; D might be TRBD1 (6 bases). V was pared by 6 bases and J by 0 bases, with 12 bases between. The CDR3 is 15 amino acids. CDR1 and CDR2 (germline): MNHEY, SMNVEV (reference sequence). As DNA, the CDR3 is TGTGCCAGCAGCTACAGGGCTAGCTCCTACAATGAGCAGTTCTTC. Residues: CASSYRASSYNEQFF.

The CDR3 nucleotides are TGTGCCAGCAGCCAAGTGGCTAGCGGGAGGTTCCCCTACGAGCAGTACTTC. Amino acid sequence: CASSQVASGRFPYEQYF. The chain uses TRBV3-1 (or the pseudogene TRBV3-2) and TRBJ2-7, with TRBD2 matching over 11 bases. The CDR3 consists of 17 residues. Germline trimming cut 1 base from V and 2 bases from J; bases unmatched to any gene: 7. CDR1 and CDR2 from the germline V gene are LGHDT and YNNKEL (reference sequence).

CDR3 sequence: CASSFFRDRPSPLHF. As DNA, the CDR3 is TGTGCCAGCAGTTTTTTCCGGGACAGGCCTTCACCCCTCCACTTT. V and J are TRBV28 and TRBJ1-6, with 8 positions matching TRBD1. Germline CDR1 and CDR2: MDHEN and SYDVKM. This CDR3 is 15 amino acids long. Germline trimming cut 3 bases from V and 9 bases from J; bases unmatched to any gene: 7.

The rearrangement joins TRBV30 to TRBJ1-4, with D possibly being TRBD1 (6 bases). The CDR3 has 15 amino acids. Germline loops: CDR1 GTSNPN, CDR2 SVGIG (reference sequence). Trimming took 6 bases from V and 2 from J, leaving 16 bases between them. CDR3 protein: CACQTSGVTNEKLFF. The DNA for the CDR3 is TGTGCCTGTCAAACCTCAGGGGTGACTAATGAAAAACTGTTTTTT.

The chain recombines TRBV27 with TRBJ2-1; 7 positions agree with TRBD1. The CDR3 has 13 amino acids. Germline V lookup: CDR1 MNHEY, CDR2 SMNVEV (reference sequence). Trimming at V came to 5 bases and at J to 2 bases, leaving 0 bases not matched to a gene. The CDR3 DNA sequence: TGTGCCAGCAGTAGGGGGCCCTACAATGAGCAGTTCTTC. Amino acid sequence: CASSRGPYNEQFF.

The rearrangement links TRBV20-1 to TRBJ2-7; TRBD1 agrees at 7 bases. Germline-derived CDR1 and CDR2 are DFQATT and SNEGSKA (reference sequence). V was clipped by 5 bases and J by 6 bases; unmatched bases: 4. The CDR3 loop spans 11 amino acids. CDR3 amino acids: CSAQTGPEQYF. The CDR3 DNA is TGCAGTGCTCAGACAGGGCCCGAGCAGTACTTC.

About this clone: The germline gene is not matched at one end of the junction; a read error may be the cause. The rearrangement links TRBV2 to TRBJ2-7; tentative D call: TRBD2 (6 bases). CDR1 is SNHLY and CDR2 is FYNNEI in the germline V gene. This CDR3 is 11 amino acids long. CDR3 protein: CASSEAGTEGF. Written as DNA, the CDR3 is TGTGCCAGCAGTGAAGCCGGGACTGAAGGCTTC.

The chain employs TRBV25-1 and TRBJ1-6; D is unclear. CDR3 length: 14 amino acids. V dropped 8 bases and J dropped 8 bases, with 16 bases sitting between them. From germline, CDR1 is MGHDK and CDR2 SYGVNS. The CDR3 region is CASQQKGGYSPLHF. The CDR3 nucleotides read TGTGCCAGCCAGCAAAAAGGAGGGTATTCACCCCTCCACTTT.

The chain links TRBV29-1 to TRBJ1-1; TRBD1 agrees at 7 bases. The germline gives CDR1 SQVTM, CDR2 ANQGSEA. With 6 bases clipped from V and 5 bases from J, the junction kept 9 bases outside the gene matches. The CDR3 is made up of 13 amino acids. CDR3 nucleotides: TGCAGCGTAAGAGGGGGCGGGAGGACTGAAGCTTTCTTT. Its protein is CSVRGGGRTEAFF.

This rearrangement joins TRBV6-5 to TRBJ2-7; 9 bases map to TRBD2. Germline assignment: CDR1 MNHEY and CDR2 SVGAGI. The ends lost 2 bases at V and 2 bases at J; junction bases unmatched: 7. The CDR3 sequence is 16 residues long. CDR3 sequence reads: CASSYGSLAGTYEQYF. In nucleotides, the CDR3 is TGTGCCAGCAGTTACGGTAGTCTAGCGGGGACCTACGAGCAGTACTTC.

The chain's CDR3 is CASSPSGGGLGANVLTF. The CDR3 nucleotides are TGTGCCAGCAGCCCTTCTGGGGGAGGTCTCGGGGCCAACGTCCTGACTTTC. The V call is TRBV7-9, the J call TRBJ2-6, with TRBD2 as a possible D gene (6 bases). Per germline, CDR1 SEHNR and CDR2 FQNEAQ (reference sequence). Trimming took 5 bases from V and 4 from J, leaving 18 bases between them. The length of the CDR3 is 17 residues.

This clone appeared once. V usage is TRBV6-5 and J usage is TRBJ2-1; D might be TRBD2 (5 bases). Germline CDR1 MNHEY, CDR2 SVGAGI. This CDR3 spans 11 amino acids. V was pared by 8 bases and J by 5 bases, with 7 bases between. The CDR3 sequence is CASGRDNEQFF. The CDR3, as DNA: TGTGCCAGCGGGAGAGACAATGAGCAGTTCTTC.

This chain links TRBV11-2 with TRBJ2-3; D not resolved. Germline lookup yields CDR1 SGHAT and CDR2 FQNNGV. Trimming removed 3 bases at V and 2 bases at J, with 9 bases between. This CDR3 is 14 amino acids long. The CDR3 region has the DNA TGTGCCAGCAGCTTGGCTAGATTCACAGATACGCAGTATTTT. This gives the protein CASSLARFTDTQYF.

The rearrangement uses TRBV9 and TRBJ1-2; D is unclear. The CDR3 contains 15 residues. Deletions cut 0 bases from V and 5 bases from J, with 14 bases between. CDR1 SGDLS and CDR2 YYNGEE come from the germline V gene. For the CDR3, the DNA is TGTGCCAGCAGCGTAGACCTCTATTCACCTTATGGCTACACCTTC. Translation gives CASSVDLYSPYGYTF.

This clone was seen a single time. The CDR3 sequence: CASSLHRGYNEQFF. CDR3 nucleotides: TGCGCCAGCAGCTTGCACAGGGGTTACAATGAGCAGTTCTTC. This chain links TRBV5-1 with TRBJ2-1; 7 nucleotides align to TRBD1. Germline CDR1 SGHRS, CDR2 YFSETQ. V dropped 1 base and J dropped 4; count of bases not matched to a gene: 2. The CDR3 loop spans 14 amino acids. The entire variable domain, with the rest obtained from reference TRBV5-1 and TRBJ2-1, is as follows: KAGVTQTPRYLIKTRGQQVTLSCSPISGHRSVSWYQQTPGQGLQFLFEYFSETQRNKGNFPGRFSGRQFSNSRSEMNVSTLELGDSALYLCASSLHRGYNEQFFGPGTRLTVL.

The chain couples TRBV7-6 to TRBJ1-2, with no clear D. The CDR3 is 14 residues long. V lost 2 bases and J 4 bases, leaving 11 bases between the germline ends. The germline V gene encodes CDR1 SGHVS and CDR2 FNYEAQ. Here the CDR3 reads CASSLTESGYGYTF. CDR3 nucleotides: TGTGCCAGCAGCTTAACAGAGAGTGGCTATGGCTACACCTTC.

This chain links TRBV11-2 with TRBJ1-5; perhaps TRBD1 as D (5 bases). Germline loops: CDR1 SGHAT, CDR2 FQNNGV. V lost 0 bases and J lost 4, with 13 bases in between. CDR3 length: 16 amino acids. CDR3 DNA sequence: TGTGCCAGCAGCTTAGAGTCAGGGCGTGGAAATCAGCCCCAGCATTTT. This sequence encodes CASSLESGRGNQPQHF.

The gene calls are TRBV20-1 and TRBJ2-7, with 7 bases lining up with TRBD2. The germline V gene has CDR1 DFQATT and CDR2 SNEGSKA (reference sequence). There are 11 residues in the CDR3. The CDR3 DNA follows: TGCCTAGCGGCAACCTCCTACGAGCAGTACTTC. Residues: CLAATSYEQYF.

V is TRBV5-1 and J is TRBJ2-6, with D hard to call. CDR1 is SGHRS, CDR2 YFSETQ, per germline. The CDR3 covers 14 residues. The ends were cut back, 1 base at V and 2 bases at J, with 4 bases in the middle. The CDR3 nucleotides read TGCGCCAGCAGCTTGAGCGCTGGGGCCAACGTCCTGACTTTC. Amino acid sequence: CASSLSAGANVLTF.

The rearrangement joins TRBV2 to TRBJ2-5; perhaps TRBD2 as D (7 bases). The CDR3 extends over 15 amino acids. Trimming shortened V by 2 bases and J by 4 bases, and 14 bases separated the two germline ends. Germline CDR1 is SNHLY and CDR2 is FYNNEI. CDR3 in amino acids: CASSERGARGETQYF. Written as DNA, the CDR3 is TGTGCCAGCAGTGAACGGGGGGCCCGCGGAGAGACCCAGTACTTC. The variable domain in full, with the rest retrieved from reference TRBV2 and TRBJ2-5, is EPEVTQTPSHQVTQMGQEVILRCVPISNHLYFYWYRQILGQKVEFLVSFYNNEISEKSEIFDDQFSVERPDGSNFTLKIRSTKLEDSAMYFCASSERGARGETQYFGPGTRLLVL.

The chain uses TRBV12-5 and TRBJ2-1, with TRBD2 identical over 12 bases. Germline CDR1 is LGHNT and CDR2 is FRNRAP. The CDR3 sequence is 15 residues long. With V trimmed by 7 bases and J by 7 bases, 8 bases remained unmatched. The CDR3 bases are TGTGCTAGTGAACTAGCGGGAGGACTGGGGAATGAGCAGTTCTTC. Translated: CASELAGGLGNEQFF. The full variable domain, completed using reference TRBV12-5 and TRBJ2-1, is DARVTQTPRHKVTEMGQEVTMRCQPILGHNTVFWYRQTMMQGLELLAYFRNRAPLDDSGMPKDRFSAEMPDATLATLKIQPSEPRDSAVYFCASELAGGLGNEQFFGPGTRLTVL.